This passage covers 12 T cell receptor beta chains from one sample sequenced in a study of OX40 agonist ivuxolimab in advanced cancers. This table comes from immunoSEQ multiplex PCR, and its TCRdb copy is limited to in-frame clones, with some not included. The table records 31,000 or so clones, about nine tenths of them present only once. Sequences were derived from CD4+ or CD8+ T cells sorted from blood, sampled in a trial of the OX40 agonist ivuxolimab. All receptors come from an adult with an advanced solid tumor such as melanoma, head and neck, liver or kidney cancer.

The chain recombines TRBV29-1 with TRBJ2-3; D is uncertain. Germline loops: CDR1 SQVTM, CDR2 ANQGSEA. V lost 4 bases and J lost 0, with 11 bases in between. This CDR3 is built from 14 residues. CDR3 nucleotide sequence: TGCAGCGTTGGTCGGGCGACTAGCACAGATACGCAGTATTTT. Protein sequence: CSVGRATSTDTQYF.

The rearrangement uses TRBV4-3 and TRBJ2-3, with a possible D match to TRBD2 (6 bases). V lost 6 bases, J lost 2 bases, and 15 bases lay in between. The CDR3 is 15 residues long. Germline values: CDR1 LGHNA, CDR2 YSLEER. The CDR3 protein is CASSPSGDYTDTQYF. The CDR3 bases are TGCGCCAGCAGTCCCTCGGGGGATTACACAGATACGCAGTATTTT.

V gene TRBV25-1 combines with J gene TRBJ2-2; D is unclear. The V gene lost 3 bases and the J gene lost 8 bases, with 16 bases spanning the gap. The CDR3 contains 15 residues. Germline CDR1 MGHDK, CDR2 SYGVNS. In DNA, the CDR3 is TGTGCCAGCAGTGACCGGCTGGGATCCGAAGGGGAGCTGTTTTTT. Protein product: CASSDRLGSEGELFF.

This chain joins TRBV28 and TRBJ1-5; D gene uncertain. CDR1 and CDR2 from the germline V gene are MDHEN and SYDVKM. The length of the CDR3 is 14 residues. The V end was cut by 6 bases, the J end by 3 bases, with 12 bases between. The CDR3 DNA sequence: TGTGCCAGCAGATTTAATCGATTCAATCAGCCCCAGCATTTT. This gives the protein CASRFNRFNQPQHF.

The chain joins TRBV9 to TRBJ1-6, with unresolved D. The CDR3 has 17 amino acids. Trimming took off 3 bases at V and 0 bases at J, with 13 bases between the two ends. Germline V gene lookup returns CDR1 SGDLS and CDR2 YYNGEE. In DNA, the CDR3 is TGTGCCAGCAGCGCCGGACCGAAGAGCTCCTATAATTCACCCCTCCACTTT. It translates to CASSAGPKSSYNSPLHF. The full variable domain, with the rest looked up from reference TRBV9 and TRBJ1-6, is DSGVTQTPKHLITATGQRVTLRCSPRSGDLSVYWYQQSLDQGLQFLIQYYNGEERAKGNILERFSAQQFPDLHSELNLSSLELGDSALYFCASSAGPKSSYNSPLHFGNGTRLTVT.

A single count supports this clone. The chain uses TRBV4-1 and TRBJ2-7; perhaps D is TRBD1 or TRBD2 (5 bases each). Germline values: CDR1 MGHRA, CDR2 YSYEKL. The ends were cut back, 0 bases at V and 2 bases at J, with 11 bases in the middle. The CDR3 is 15 residues long. The CDR3 region has the DNA TGCGCCAGCAGCCAAGATCGAGGGGTTCCCTACGAGCAGTACTTC. Amino acid sequence: CASSQDRGVPYEQYF.

With respect to this clone: At one end, the junction sequence differs from germline, possibly due to a read error. The V and J genes are TRBV7-7 and TRBJ2-3; 8 positions match TRBD1. Germline V CDR1 and CDR2: SSHAT, FNYEAQ (reference sequence). The CDR3 totals 16 residues. Here the CDR3 DNA reads TGTGCTAGCAGCCCAGGACAGGGATGGGGCACAGATACGCAGTATTTT. It encodes CASSPGQGWGTDTQYF.

CDR3 in DNA: TGTGCCAGCAGCATAGTGTGGGGTGCTATAGTTTTGAACACCGGGGAGCTGTTTTTT. It yields the protein CASSIVWGAIVLNTGELFF. The chain joins TRBV7-9 to TRBJ2-2; no clear D gene. In germline, CDR1 is SEHNR, CDR2 FQNEAQ (reference sequence). The CDR3 extends over 19 amino acids. The ends were cut back, 5 bases at V and 1 base at J, with 23 bases in the middle.

This chain connects TRBV28 to TRBJ1-4, with 7 bases aligning to TRBD1. V shed 7 bases, J shed 4 bases, and the junction held 9 bases outside the gene matches. This CDR3 contains 15 residues. Germline CDR1 reads MDHEN; CDR2 reads SYDVKM. The CDR3 here is CASTHRDSNNEKLFF. CDR3 sequence (DNA): TGTGCCAGCACCCACAGGGACAGTAATAATGAAAAACTGTTTTTT. The full variable domain, in which reference TRBV28 and TRBJ1-4 provide the parts outside the CDR3, is DVKVTQSSRYLVKRTGEKVFLECVQDMDHENMFWYRQDPGLGLRLIYFSYDVKMKEKGDIPEGYSVSREKKERFSLILESASTNQTSMYLCASTHRDSNNEKLFFGSGTQLSVL.

The V gene is TRBV5-1, the J gene TRBJ2-7; D unresolved. Trimming pared 0 bases from V and 2 bases from J, leaving 12 bases between. Germline lookup yields CDR1 SGHRS and CDR2 YFSETQ. The CDR3 loop spans 15 amino acids. The CDR3 loop is CASSLVQSPTYEQYF. DNA for the CDR3: TGCGCCAGCAGCTTGGTTCAGAGCCCGACCTACGAGCAGTACTTC.

This chain links TRBV7-9 with TRBJ1-1; D might be TRBD1 (5 bases). Trimming removed 5 bases from V and 1 base from J, with 14 bases in between. The CDR3 totals 15 residues. The germline V gene encodes CDR1 SEHNR and CDR2 FQNEAQ (reference sequence). For the CDR3, the DNA is TGTGCCAGCAGCCTTCTCGGGACGGAGAACACTGAAGCTTTCTTT. Translation gives CASSLLGTENTEAFF.

The chain recombines TRBV6-1 with TRBJ2-7; D not resolved. Germline CDR1 is MNHNS and CDR2 is SASEGT. V lost 3 bases, J lost 0 bases, and 6 bases lay in between. The CDR3 loop spans 13 amino acids. The CDR3 DNA follows: TGTGCCAGCAGTGACAGGAGCTCCTACGAGCAGTACTTC. Residues: CASSDRSSYEQYF.